Listed below are T cell receptor beta chains from one sample, sequenced in a study of blood T cell repertoires in COVID-19. Libraries were prepared by immunoSEQ multiplex PCR; TCRdb keeps only in-frame clonotypes and omits some of them. The sample lists 65,000 to 90,000 clones, 80% to 90% occurring once. The sample consisted of peripheral blood. The source of these receptors is a man older than 75 with acute or convalescent COVID-19. Each CDR3 is given with its conserved first and last residue. Each record gives: J gene, clone size, V gene, D gene, CDR3 protein, CDR3 DNA. D genes are given only for firm matches. Clone size is not always given. Where it is, it says once, few, many or a class for expanded clones.

>TRBJ2-7|-|TRBV9|-
CASSVGQGLYEQYF
TGTGCCAGCAGCGTAGGTCAGGGGCTCTACGAGCAGTACTTC
>TRBJ1-2|-|TRBV7-3|TRBD1
CASSDQGGNYGYTF
TGTGCCAGCAGCGACCAGGGGGGAAACTATGGCTACACCTTC
>TRBJ2-2|-|TRBV7-6|-
CASSVQGLGELFF
TGTGCCAGCAGCGTACAGGGTCTCGGGGAGCTGTTTTTT
>TRBJ1-2|-|TRBV9|-
CASSEGLQENYGYTF
TGTGCCAGCAGCGAGGGTTTACAGGAGAACTATGGCTACACCTTC
>TRBJ2-7|-|TRBV24-1|TRBD1
CATSDPRTGTINEQYF
TGTGCCACCAGTGATCCCAGGACAGGGACAATCAACGAGCAGTACTTC
>TRBJ1-1|-|TRBV6-6|TRBD1
CATNVGTGNPTEAFF
TGTGCCACCAATGTCGGGACAGGGAACCCCACTGAAGCTTTCTTT
>TRBJ2-2|once|TRBV9|TRBD1
CARSGQGNTGELFF
TGTGCCAGGTCGGGACAGGGGAACACCGGGGAGCTGTTTTTT
>TRBJ1-2|-|TRBV19|-
CASSAPKGISSYGYTF
TGTGCCAGTAGTGCCCCAAAGGGGATTTCGTCCTATGGCTACACCTTC
>TRBJ1-1|once|TRBV2|-
CASSVQAMNTEAFF
TGTGCCAGCAGTGTACAGGCGATGAACACTGAAGCTTTCTTT
>TRBJ1-5|-|TRBV6-5|TRBD1
CASRVQGDSNQPQHF
TGTGCCAGCAGAGTACAGGGGGATAGCAATCAGCCCCAGCATTTT
>TRBJ1-3|-|TRBV6-5|TRBD1
CASKRQGSGNTIYF
TGTGCCAGCAAGAGACAGGGGAGCGGAAACACCATATATTTT
>TRBJ2-3|-|TRBV2|TRBD1
CASSLRQGVNGDTQYF
TGTGCCAGCAGTTTGAGACAGGGGGTTAATGGAGATACGCAGTATTTT
>TRBJ1-4|once|TRBV5-4|TRBD1
CASSRDRGQEKLFF
TGTGCCAGCAGCCGAGACAGGGGGCAAGAAAAACTGTTTTTT
>TRBJ2-3|-|TRBV4-1|TRBD1
CASSQDQPGRTGARGTQYF
TGCGCCAGCAGCCAAGATCAGCCCGGGAGGACAGGGGCCCGCGGGACGCAGTATTTT
>TRBJ1-6|-|TRBV6-5|TRBD1
CASTRDRVNSPLHF
TGTGCCAGCACAAGGGACAGGGTTAATTCACCCCTCCACTTT
>TRBJ2-1|once|TRBV4-1|-
CASNVRLSYYNEQFF
TGCGCCAGCAACGTGAGGCTTAGTTACTACAATGAGCAGTTCTTC
>TRBJ2-2|once|TRBV18|-
CASSPAANTGELFF
TGTGCCAGCTCACCAGCAGCGAACACCGGGGAGCTGTTTTTT
>TRBJ2-2|-|TRBV12-2|-
CASRLARLASRTGELFF
TGTGCAAGTCGCTTAGCGCGGCTAGCAAGTAGGACCGGGGAGCTGTTTTTT
>TRBJ2-1|-|TRBV7-3|TRBD1
CASSRQGSSYNEQFF
TGTGCCAGCAGTCGACAGGGAAGCTCCTACAATGAGCAGTTCTTC
>TRBJ1-5|few|TRBV19|-
CASSRQRGGNQPQHF
TGTGCCAGTAGTAGACAACGGGGAGGCAATCAGCCCCAGCATTTT
>TRBJ2-7|-|TRBV6-5|TRBD1
CASSLGQGKYEQYF
TGTGCCAGCAGCCTGGGACAGGGGAAATACGAGCAGTACTTC
>TRBJ2-7|-|TRBV2|-
CASSDEVLSSYEQYF
TGTGCCAGCAGTGATGAGGTTCTGAGCTCCTACGAGCAGTACTTC
>TRBJ2-3|-|TRBV9|-
CASSTPGVGPDTQYF
TGTGCCAGCAGCACTCCGGGGGTCGGTCCAGATACGCAGTATTTT
>TRBJ2-7|-|TRBV7-2|TRBD1
CASSLASTGGDEQYF
TGTGCCAGCAGCTTGGCCTCAACAGGGGGCGACGAGCAGTACTTC
>TRBJ1-1|-|TRBV28|-
CASTLGVWYTEAFF
TGTGCCAGCACCCTAGGGGTTTGGTACACTGAAGCTTTCTTT
>TRBJ1-2|-|TRBV27|TRBD1
CASRWTGSSGGYTF
TGTGCCAGCAGATGGACAGGGAGCAGCGGGGGCTACACCTTC
>TRBJ1-4|once|TRBV5-4|-
CASSPTLPSGNEKLFF
TGTGCCAGCAGCCCGACGCTGCCCAGCGGTAATGAAAAACTGTTTTTT
>TRBJ1-6|-|TRBV30|-
CAWSDRRRGPLHF
TGTGCCTGGAGTGACAGGCGGAGGGGACCCCTCCACTTT
>TRBJ1-2|-|TRBV18|-
CASSPDRKYGYTF
TGTGCCAGCTCACCGGACAGAAAGTATGGCTACACCTTC
>TRBJ1-1|once|TRBV6-5|-
CASRFMTENTEAFF
TGTGCCAGCAGATTCATGACAGAAAACACTGAAGCTTTCTTT
>TRBJ2-1|-|TRBV5-1|TRBD2
CASSLVGGGLSYNEQFF
TGCGCCAGCAGCTTGGTGGGGGGAGGGCTCTCCTACAATGAGCAGTTCTTC
>TRBJ1-6|-|TRBV15|-
CATSVVDSPLHF
TGTGCCACCAGCGTTGTAGATTCACCCCTCCACTTT
>TRBJ2-5|-|TRBV3-1/TRBV3-2|-
CASRSGLLGTQYF
TGTGCCAGCAGGTCGGGACTCCTGGGGACCCAGTACTTC
>TRBJ2-4|-|TRBV7-8|-
CASSLPGDSNIQYF
TGTGCCAGCAGCTTACCGGGGGACTCGAACATTCAGTACTTC
>TRBJ1-4|-|TRBV7-9|TRBD1
CASSTGTGLNEKLFF
TGTGCCAGCAGCACCGGGACAGGATTGAATGAAAAACTGTTTTTT
>TRBJ1-2|-|TRBV3-1/TRBV3-2|-
CASSPTVDYGYTF
TGTGCCAGCAGCCCCACGGTTGACTATGGCTACACCTTC
>TRBJ2-2|-|TRBV7-8|TRBD2
CASSSREGQSTGELFF
TGTGCCAGCAGCTCACGGGAGGGCCAAAGCACCGGGGAGCTGTTTTTT
>TRBJ1-1|-|TRBV10-3|TRBD1
CAIRGTGGTEAFF
TGTGCCATCAGGGGGACAGGGGGCACTGAAGCTTTCTTT
>TRBJ1-5|-|TRBV6-6|-
CASSPGQYRQPQHF
TGTGCCAGCAGTCCCGGACAGTACCGTCAGCCCCAGCATTTT
>TRBJ2-1|once|TRBV19|-
CASSIGVIGENREQFF
TGTGCCAGTAGTATAGGAGTAATAGGAGAAAATCGTGAGCAGTTCTTC
>TRBJ2-1|-|TRBV19|-
CASSPGRNFISYNEQFF
TGTGCCTCTTCACCAGGGCGGAACTTTATCTCCTACAATGAGCAGTTCTTC
>TRBJ2-5|-|TRBV6-5|TRBD2
CASRGLAGVRETQYF
TGTGCCAGCAGGGGACTAGCGGGGGTCCGGGAGACCCAGTACTTC
>TRBJ2-7|-|TRBV9|TRBD1
CASSRRQGGDYEQYF
TGTGCCAGCAGCCGCCGACAGGGGGGGGACTACGAGCAGTACTTC
>TRBJ2-7|-|TRBV19|-
CASRKIRDKDYEQYF
TGTGCCAGTAGGAAAATACGAGACAAGGACTACGAGCAGTACTTC
>TRBJ1-5|-|TRBV30|-
CACTQGPLLNQPQHF
TGTGCCTGCACACAGGGTCCGCTTTTGAATCAGCCCCAGCATTTT
>TRBJ2-7|-|TRBV3-1/TRBV3-2|-
CASSQQRGGEQYF
TGTGCCAGCAGCCAACAGAGGGGGGGAGAGCAGTACTTC